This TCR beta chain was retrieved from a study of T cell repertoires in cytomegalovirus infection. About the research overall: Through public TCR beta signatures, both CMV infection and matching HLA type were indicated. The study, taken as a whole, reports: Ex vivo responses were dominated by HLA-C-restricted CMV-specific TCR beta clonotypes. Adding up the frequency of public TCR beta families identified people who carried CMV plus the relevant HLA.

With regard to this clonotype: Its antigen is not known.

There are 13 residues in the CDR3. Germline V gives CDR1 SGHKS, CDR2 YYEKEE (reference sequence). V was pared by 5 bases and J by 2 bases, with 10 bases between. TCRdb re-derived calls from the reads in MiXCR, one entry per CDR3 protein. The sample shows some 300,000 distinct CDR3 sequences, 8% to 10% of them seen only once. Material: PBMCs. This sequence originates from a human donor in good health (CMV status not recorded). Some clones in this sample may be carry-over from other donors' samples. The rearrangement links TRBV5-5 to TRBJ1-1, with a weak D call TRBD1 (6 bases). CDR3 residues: CASRRDKNTEAFF. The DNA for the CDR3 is TGTGCCAGCAGACGGGACAAAAACACTGAAGCTTTCTTT.